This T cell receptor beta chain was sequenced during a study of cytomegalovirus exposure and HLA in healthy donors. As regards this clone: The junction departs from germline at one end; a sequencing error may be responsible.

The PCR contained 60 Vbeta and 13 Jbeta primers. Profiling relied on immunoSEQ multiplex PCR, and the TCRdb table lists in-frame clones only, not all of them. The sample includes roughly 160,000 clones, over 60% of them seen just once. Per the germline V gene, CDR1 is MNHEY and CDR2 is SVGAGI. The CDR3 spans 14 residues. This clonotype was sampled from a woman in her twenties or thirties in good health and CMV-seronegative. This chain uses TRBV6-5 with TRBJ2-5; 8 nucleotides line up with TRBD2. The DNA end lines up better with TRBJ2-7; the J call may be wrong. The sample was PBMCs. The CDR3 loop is CASSNSGTSREQYF. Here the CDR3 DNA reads TGTGCCAGCAGTAACTCCGGGACTAGTCGCGAGCAGTACTTC.